The 32 T cell receptor beta chains given below trace back to one sample, sequenced in a study of T and B cells in COVID-19 patients. Blood genomic DNA input for TRB amplification was roughly 250-500 ng. BIOMED2 TRB-A/B primer pools were used in multiplex TRB PCR. MiXCR, applied by TCRdb to the multiplex PCR reads, yields one record per CDR3 protein. The repertoire includes over 15,000 distinct CDR3 sequences, over 25% of them detected once, and 4% to 5% sits in the top ten. The sample taken for sequencing was blood. Every receptor here comes from a human donor who had recovered from COVID-19.

Only a few counts were recorded for this clonotype. V usage is TRBV6-2 or TRBV6-3 and J usage is TRBJ2-7; D remains unclear. This CDR3 comprises 13 residues. CDR1 and CDR2 from the germline V gene are MNHEY and SVGEGT. V lost 4 bases and J lost 6, with 13 bases in between. The CDR3 sequence: CASSFDAAVEQYF. CDR3 DNA: TGTGCCAGCAGTTTCGACGCGGCCGTCGAGCAGTACTTC.

J is TRBJ2-7 and V is TRBV20-1; 11 nucleotides line up with TRBD1. TRBJ2-5 matches the DNA end more closely, so the J call is doubtful. The CDR3 runs 16 residues. Germline V gene sequence: CDR1 DFQATT, CDR2 SNEGSKA (reference sequence). CDR3 nucleotide sequence: TGCAGTGCTATCTCGCCGGGACAGGGGGACCAAGAGACCCAGTACTTC. This codes for CSAISPGQGDQETQYF.

This clonotype was seen more than once but under ten times. The chain is built from TRBV6-5 and TRBJ2-5; D not certain. This CDR3 has 16 amino acids. V lost 3 bases and J 2 bases, leaving 16 bases between the germline ends. Germline V gives CDR1 MNHEY, CDR2 SVGAGI. DNA of the CDR3: TGTGCCAGCAGTTATGAGGCAGGAGACGGTCAAGAGACCCAGTACTTC. Protein sequence: CASSYEAGDGQETQYF.

This clonotype was observed at least ten times. The rearrangement joins TRBV12-3 or TRBV12-4 to TRBJ2-7; D is perhaps TRBD1 (5 bases). Trimming removed 6 bases at V and 2 bases at J, with 11 bases between. The CDR3 loop spans 13 amino acids. The CDR3 sequence: CASRLTGTYEQYF. The DNA for the CDR3 is TGTGCCAGCAGACTCACAGGAACCTACGAGCAGTACTTC.

By sample fraction, this clonotype is medium-sized. V usage is TRBV19 and J usage is TRBJ1-1; TRBD1 might be the D (5 bases). With 7 bases removed from V and 1 base from J, the gap between germline ends came to 13 bases. The CDR3 has 14 amino acids. Per the germline V gene, CDR1 is LNHDA and CDR2 is SQIVND (reference sequence). CDR3 bases: TGTGCCAGTAATCAGGCAGGGAAGAACACTGAAGCTTTCTTT. Protein: CASNQAGKNTEAFF.

The chain links TRBV7-2 to TRBJ2-1; D is unresolved. Germline-derived CDR1 and CDR2 are SGHTA and FQGNSA. The CDR3 has 15 residues. V shed 5 bases and J shed 0 bases, with 11 bases lying between them. The CDR3 spells CASSQTSSSYNEQFF. Written as DNA, the CDR3 is TGTGCCAGCAGCCAGACATCCAGCTCCTACAATGAGCAGTTCTTC.

The chain has TRBV11-1 and TRBJ1-1; 9 positions agree with TRBD1. V trimming: 3 bases; J trimming: 3 bases; junction bases outside the gene matches: 11. The CDR3 has 17 residues. The germline gives CDR1 SGHAT, CDR2 FQDESV (reference sequence). CDR3 residues: CASSLDDRGGEYTEAFF. DNA for the CDR3: TGTGCCAGCAGCTTGGACGACAGGGGGGGGGAGTACACTGAAGCTTTCTTT. The full variable domain, completed using reference TRBV11-1 and TRBJ1-1, is EAEVAQSPRYKITEKSQAVAFWCDPISGHATLYWYRQILGQGPELLVQFQDESVVDDSQLPKDRFSAERLKGVDSTLKIQPAELGDSAMYLCASSLDDRGGEYTEAFFGQGTRLTVV.

This clonotype was observed a handful of times. This rearrangement joins TRBV15 to TRBJ2-3, with 11 bases aligning to TRBD2. The CDR3 is 15 residues long. CDR1 is LNHNV and CDR2 is YYDKDF in the germline V gene (reference sequence). J lost 5 bases, V lost 3 bases, and 4 bases had no gene match. The CDR3 DNA reads as TGTGCCACCAGCAGTAGCGGGGGGGCCGAAGATACGCAGTATTTT. Its translation is CATSSSGGAEDTQYF. The entire variable domain, with the rest obtained from reference TRBV15 and TRBJ2-3, is as follows: DAMVIQNPRYQVTQFGKPVTLSCSQTLNHNVMYWYQQKSSQAPKLLFHYYDKDFNNEADTPDNFQSRRPNTSFCFLDIRSPGLGDTAMYLCATSSSGGAEDTQYFGPGTRLTVL.

This clonotype was counted ten times or more. The CDR3 is CASRSGGDTEAFF. Here the CDR3 DNA reads TGTGCCAGTAGATCGGGAGGGGACACTGAAGCTTTCTTT. The chain is built from TRBV19 and TRBJ1-1; maybe TRBD1 (5 bases). V was pared by 6 bases and J by 3 bases, with 11 bases between. This CDR3 has 13 amino acids. Germline loops: CDR1 LNHDA, CDR2 SQIVND (reference sequence).

The chain has TRBV7-9 and TRBJ1-6; D is unclear. V lost 1 base to trimming and J lost 9 bases, with 10 bases between them. The CDR3 sequence is 14 residues long. CDR1 is SEHNR, CDR2 FQNEAQ, per germline (reference sequence). The CDR3 DNA is TGTGCCAGCAGCTTAGGGGGTGTTGGTTCACCCCTCCACTTT. Amino acids: CASSLGGVGSPLHF.

Sample share makes this clonotype medium-sized. The chain has TRBV19 and TRBJ2-3; the D gene is possibly TRBD2 (6 bases). The V end was cut by 11 bases, the J end by 2 bases, with 20 bases between. CDR1 is LNHDA, CDR2 SQIVND, per germline (reference sequence). This CDR3 has 15 residues. CDR3 amino acids: CAQGYRGASTDTQYF. CDR3 bases: TGTGCCCAAGGGTATCGCGGGGCCTCCACAGATACGCAGTATTTT.

This clonotype is medium-sized within its sample. The chain has TRBV29-1 and TRBJ2-1; 12 bases are a match to TRBD2. V shed 7 bases, J shed 8 bases, and the junction held 9 bases outside the gene matches. Germline-derived CDR1 and CDR2 are SQVTM and ANQGSEA. The CDR3 contains 14 residues. CDR3 in amino acids: CSGYPSGGADEQFF. In DNA form, the CDR3 reads TGCAGCGGCTACCCTAGCGGGGGGGCCGATGAGCAGTTCTTC.

This chain links TRBV10-3 with TRBJ2-3, with D perhaps TRBD1 or TRBD2 (5 bases each). The germline V and J ends were trimmed by 8 bases and 0 bases, with 12 bases remaining between them. Germline V CDR1 and CDR2: ENHRY, SYGVKD. This CDR3 is 14 amino acids long. The CDR3 is CAIAGTNSTDTQYF. CDR3 bases: TGTGCCATCGCCGGGACGAACAGCACAGATACGCAGTATTTT.

The count of this clonotype is one. The chain employs TRBV6-5 and TRBJ1-2; no firm D call. This CDR3 contains 15 residues. The germline gives CDR1 MNHEY, CDR2 SVGAGI. Deletions cut 2 bases from V and 4 bases from J, with 14 bases between. CDR3 sequence reads: CASSYGQTSSYGYTF. The CDR3 DNA is TGTGCCAGCAGTTACGGCCAGACATCCTCCTATGGCTACACCTTC.

V gene TRBV15 combines with J gene TRBJ1-2; D is perhaps TRBD1 (5 bases). CDR1 LNHNV and CDR2 YYDKDF come from the germline V gene (reference sequence). Trimming pared 4 bases from V and 8 bases from J, leaving 17 bases between. This CDR3 region has 14 residues. The CDR3 nucleotides are TGTGCCACCAGCATAGCCGGACATCGAGGCGGCTACACCTTC. It specifies CATSIAGHRGGYTF.

V is TRBV7-2 and J is TRBJ2-6, with 9 bases aligning to TRBD2. The V segment lost 3 bases and the J segment 1 base; nucleotides outside the gene matches: 10. Germline loops: CDR1 SGHTA, CDR2 FQGNSA. The CDR3 length is 19 residues. CDR3 sequence reads: CASSFGLRGGTSGANVLTF. CDR3 DNA sequence: TGTGCCAGCAGCTTCGGGTTGCGGGGGGGGACTTCTGGGGCCAACGTCCTGACTTTC.

The V call is TRBV10-3, the J call TRBJ2-1; D not resolved. Trimming removed 3 bases from V and 9 bases from J, with 18 bases in between. Germline CDR1 ENHRY, CDR2 SYGVKD. The CDR3 is 15 residues long. CDR3 region: CAISDSVVSDSEQFF. The CDR3 DNA follows: TGTGCCATCAGTGATTCGGTGGTTTCGGATTCTGAGCAGTTCTTC.

V gene TRBV12-3 or TRBV12-4 combines with J gene TRBJ1-2, with D uncertain. Between the trimmed V and J ends, which lost 1 base and 1 base, there was a span of 7 bases. CDR3 length: 14 residues. The CDR3 is CASSLGPLNYGYTF. CDR3 DNA sequence: TGTGCCAGCAGTTTAGGCCCCCTTAACTATGGCTACACCTTC.

Turning to this clonotype: A single base separates this from a much larger clone, so it may be a read error. The J gene is TRBJ2-5, the V gene TRBV5-5; no reliable D call. The germline CDR1 and CDR2 sequences are SGHKS and YYEKEE (reference sequence). The CDR3 sequence is 13 residues long. V was shortened by 2 bases and J by 3 bases, with 8 bases between the two germline ends. CDR3 bases: TGTGCCAGCAGCTTACGGGTGGAAGAGACCCAGTACTTC. It yields the protein CASSLRVEETQYF.

The chain combines TRBV18 with TRBJ1-3; unclear D gene. V was shortened by 2 bases and J by 0 bases, with 5 bases between the two germline ends. The CDR3 extends over 14 amino acids. Germline V gene data show CDR1 as KGHSH and CDR2 as LQKENI. CDR3 residues: CASSPEISGNTIYF. In DNA form, the CDR3 reads TGTGCCAGCTCACCAGAGATCTCTGGAAACACCATATATTTT.

The chain employs TRBV10-3 and TRBJ1-5; D ambiguous. This CDR3 contains 12 residues. Germline V gene data show CDR1 as ENHRY and CDR2 as SYGVKD. V lost 8 bases, J lost 6 bases, and 11 bases lay in between. This CDR3 reads CAILGRTQPQHF. The DNA for the CDR3 is TGTGCCATCTTGGGCCGCACTCAGCCCCAGCATTTT.

Within the sample, this clonotype is medium-sized. The rearrangement joins TRBV6-1 to TRBJ2-5, with D possibly TRBD1 on 6 matching bases. The germline gives CDR1 MNHNS, CDR2 SASEGT. V was shortened by 6 bases and J by 5 bases, with 16 bases between the two germline ends. The length of the CDR3 is 14 residues. CDR3 DNA: TGTGCCAGCAGCTCAAATACAGGGATGGAGACCCAGTACTTC. Translated: CASSSNTGMETQYF.

This clonotype has at least ten counts. The V gene is TRBV6-2 or TRBV6-3, the J gene TRBJ2-1; a weak D match, TRBD2 (5 bases). This CDR3 is 11 amino acids long. Per germline, CDR1 MNHEY and CDR2 SVGEGT. The V gene lost 6 bases and the J gene lost 9 bases, with 9 bases spanning the gap. The chain's CDR3 is CASRDFGEQFF. CDR3 DNA sequence: TGTGCCAGCAGGGACTTTGGTGAGCAGTTCTTC.

This clonotype is labeled medium-sized (0.01 to 0.1%). This sequence joins TRBV19 and TRBJ2-2, with D possibly being TRBD2 (6 bases). Trimming removed 1 base at V and 6 bases at J, with 12 bases between. CDR1 is LNHDA and CDR2 is SQIVND in the germline V gene (reference sequence). This CDR3 comprises 15 residues. CDR3 sequence reads: CASSIVGGIAGELFF. The CDR3 DNA follows: TGTGCCAGTAGTATAGTCGGAGGGATTGCCGGGGAGCTGTTTTTT.

This clonotype was seen more than once but under ten times. The V call is TRBV5-6, the J call TRBJ1-1; 7 bases line up with TRBD1. After removal of 0 bases from V and 2 bases from J, the junction contained 10 bases not matched to a gene. This CDR3 region has 17 residues. Germline CDR1 and CDR2: SGHDT and YYEEEE. CDR3 in amino acids: CASSLERGRGVNTEAFF. The CDR3 DNA reads TGTGCCAGCAGCTTGGAGAGGGGGCGAGGTGTTAACACTGAAGCTTTCTTT.

In its sample, this clonotype is medium-sized. The V call is TRBV19, the J call TRBJ2-3; 7 nucleotides align to TRBD1. V shed 3 bases, J shed 2 bases, and the junction held 5 bases outside the gene matches. The V gene's germline CDR1 is LNHDA and CDR2 SQIVND (reference sequence). The CDR3 is made up of 15 amino acids. CDR3 nucleotide sequence: TGTGCCAGTAGTATCCGGGACAGCGACACAGATACGCAGTATTTT. This sequence encodes CASSIRDSDTDTQYF.

In DNA, the CDR3 is TGTGCCAGCAGCACCACCCTAGCGGGGGGAGGAAATGAGCAGTTCTTC. Its translation: CASSTTLAGGGNEQFF. The V call is TRBV2, the J call TRBJ2-1, with TRBD2 matching 11 bases. Germline V gene sequence: CDR1 SNHLY, CDR2 FYNNEI. Trimming cost V 6 bases and J 7 bases; bases outside gene matches: 11. The CDR3 sequence is 16 residues long.

V usage is TRBV6-5 and J usage is TRBJ1-6, with TRBD1 matching over 12 bases. CDR3 length equals 17 residues. The V segment lost 0 bases and the J segment 7 bases; nucleotides outside the gene matches: 4. The germline V gene encodes CDR1 MNHEY and CDR2 SVGAGI. CDR3 sequence (DNA): TGTGCCAGCAGTTACTCGATGGGGACAGGGGGCAATTCACCCCTCCACTTT. Translating it yields CASSYSMGTGGNSPLHF.

This clonotype is termed medium-sized. This sequence joins TRBV19 and TRBJ2-1; D gene uncertain. V was shortened by 4 bases and J by 10 bases, with 8 bases between the two germline ends. The CDR3 length is 11 residues. Germline assignment: CDR1 LNHDA and CDR2 SQIVND (reference sequence). CDR3 region: CASSTAREQFF. Here the CDR3 DNA reads TGTGCCAGTAGTACCGCCCGGGAGCAGTTCTTC.

This clonotype was seen a few times. The gene calls are TRBV7-9 and TRBJ1-1; 7 bases align to TRBD1. The V gene end was trimmed by 5 bases and the J gene end by 5 bases; junction bases not matched to a gene: 8. The V gene's germline CDR1 is SEHNR and CDR2 FQNEAQ (reference sequence). This CDR3 spans 14 amino acids. Here the CDR3 DNA reads TGTGCCAGCAGCATTAGACAGGGAAAGACTGAAGCTTTCTTT. Encoded protein: CASSIRQGKTEAFF.

This clonotype qualifies as medium-sized. The genes are TRBV6-2 or TRBV6-3 and TRBJ1-4, with D perhaps matching TRBD1 (6 bases). The CDR3 is 12 residues long. Germline assignment: CDR1 MNHEY and CDR2 SVGEGT. The germline V and J ends were trimmed by 2 bases and 12 bases, with 10 bases remaining between them. CDR3: CASSYQGTELFF. The CDR3 nucleotides read TGTGCCAGCAGTTACCAGGGGACCGAACTGTTTTTT.

This clonotype was counted ten times or more. The gene calls are TRBV7-6 and TRBJ2-2, with D perhaps matching TRBD1 (6 bases). Germline-derived CDR1 and CDR2 are SGHVS and FNYEAQ. The CDR3 consists of 14 residues. V shed 0 bases and J shed 6 bases, with 8 bases lying between them. CDR3 coding DNA: TGTGCCAGCAGCTTAGCGGCAGGGGCCGGGGAGCTGTTTTTT. It translates to CASSLAAGAGELFF.